The present T cell receptor beta chain was sequenced within a study of T cell clusters in autoimmune cytopenias (dated by TCRdb to between 2018 and 2020). For context, the study as a whole: A mean age of approximately 52 years and a median age of around 60 years were recorded for the healthy donor controls, of whom 22 of 43 were female. The median TRB sequencing depth was around 50,000 reads per sample, and the median number of distinct TRB clonotypes was around 2,500 per sample. Alongside healthy, CLL and autoimmune hepatitis controls, autoimmune cytopenia patients had their peripheral blood TRB and IGH repertoires sequenced at active disease and again during treatment follow-up. The study aimed to test whether autoimmune cytopenia patients carry a disease-specific immune repertoire signature usable as a blood-based biomarker. For primary cytopenia, about two dozen age-matched healthy donors were used as controls, and for secondary cytopenia, approximately 13 age-matched CLL patients were used as controls. Autoimmune hepatitis repertoires were compared with those of 20 to 25 age- and sex-matched healthy donors.

General conclusions and limits of the study: In the comparison of secondary cytopenia with CLL, no cluster-lack signature showed up, apparently because the dominant lymphoma-associated repertoire masked the signature. Shifts in the TRB repertoire, including less even repertoires in secondary cytopenia and CLL, were mostly a reflection of lymphoma bias and not of autoimmunity. Compared with active autoimmune hepatitis patients, healthy donors had almost three times as many exclusive TRB clusters, a finding consistent with an autoimmunity-wide signature. GLIPH results suggested that primary autoimmune cytopenia patients were missing physiological T cell clusters, with 50 or so clusters found only in healthy donors compared with fewer than 20 found only in patients. The T cell clusters were defined only in silico, and the functional role of the clusters still needed to be validated experimentally.

CDR1 is given as LNHDA and CDR2 as SQIVND, both from the germline V gene (reference sequence). There are 14 amino acids in the CDR3, from cysteine to phenylalanine inclusive. The DNA is unrecorded. TRB rearrangements were amplified by multiplex PCR following a touch-down protocol, with the TRB-A and TRB-B primer pools mixed in one tube. Two consecutive PCR reactions with Phusion HS II polymerase added Illumina adapters and sample indices to the amplicons. Amplicons were gel-purified with the NucleoSpin Gel and PCR Clean-up kit, then quantified by Qubit and quality-checked on an Agilent 2100 Bioanalyzer. Sequencing of the libraries was performed on an Illumina MiSeq with 600-cycle, single-indexed, paired-end runs. Under the source paper's analysis protocol: TRB reads were aligned and assembled with MiXCR version 2.1.12 using the default MiXCR reference library. A clone was defined by each unique CDR3 nucleotide sequence, and analysis was restricted to productive sequences with at least two reads. Repertoire diversity was assessed with alpha-parameterized diversity profiles (alpha 0 to 5), including the Shannon (alpha 1) and Simpson (alpha 2) indices, which were computed with an R script. Combinatorial TRB VJ usage was calculated with the tcR package and was compared between cohorts by principal component analysis performed with ade4. GLIPH was used to cluster TCRbeta CDR3s in pairs of cohorts matched for age and read depth, and a Wilcoxon test was used to compare cluster frequencies. Based on TCRdb reprocessing of the reads, there is one entry per CDR3 protein sequence, and DNA is missing. TCRdb, not the original authors, processed these V and J calls. This specimen's table enumerates around 7,000 distinct CDR3 sequences. The biggest ten clones account for 9.9% of the sample.

No count is logged; frequency rates this clonotype as medium-sized (0.01 to 0.1%). Its cognate antigen has yet to be identified. Each sample's TRB amplification started from approximately 240 ng of peripheral blood genomic DNA, which corresponds to around 36,000 genome equivalents. These data also featured in a second study, about T cell repertoires in aging, cancer and after chemotherapy. That second publication adds: Six donor age groups were covered, ranging from 30 or younger up to 70 or older, and each group contained at least three individuals. Control TCR repertoires from healthy donors were recorded over several months to years, and clear clonal overlap was observed across re-sampling. Roughly 8.8 million TCR reads were contained in the full dataset. Untreated patients with hematological or solid cancers showed significantly lower blood TCR diversity and higher clonality than age-matched healthy donors. In healthy donors, the decline in TCR diversity with age was mainly due to loss of richness, whereas in cancer patients loss of evenness also played a role. In both cancer cohorts, the median generation probability rose over the chemotherapy interval, which suggests that the repertoire was reconstituted through rebound thymic output. The authors noted that the repertoire data do not allow conclusions about immunological memory after chemotherapy. To examine immunoaging and T cell reconstitution after chemotherapy, the study profiled TCR beta repertoires in peripheral blood from healthy donors and cancer patients. Alongside some 100 healthy donors serving as a reference group, the cohort included some 220 cancer patients, of whom roughly 90 had hematological cancers and 110 to 140 had solid cancers. Processing of the TRB sequences was carried out with MiXCR versions 2.12 and 3.0.5. The repertoire metrics were Shannon diversity, evenness, clonality (calculated as one minus evenness), and diversity profiles parameterized by alpha from 0 to 5. The IGoR algorithm was used to compute generation probabilities of clones in paired pre- and post-chemotherapy samples.

The TCR was taken from a human donor in good health. This chain is built from TRBV19 and TRBJ2-7; TCRdb's D gene call, TRBD1, goes unchecked for lack of DNA. Sample: peripheral blood. This receptor has the CDR3 CASSNLDRRYEQYF.